Shown below are 29 T cell receptor beta chains from a single sample sequenced in a study of OX40 agonist ivuxolimab in advanced cancers. Repertoires were generated with immunoSEQ multiplex PCR, while TCRdb's copy carries only in-frame clones and drops some. The sample contains 50,000 to 65,000 clones, 88% of which appear only once. This material consisted of CD4+ or CD8+ T cells sorted from blood, taken in a trial of the OX40 agonist ivuxolimab. Source of these receptors: an adult with an advanced solid tumor such as melanoma, head and neck, liver or kidney cancer.

The genes are TRBV9 and TRBJ2-4; TRBD2 agrees at 7 bases. J was trimmed by 9 bases and V by 1 base; bases with no gene match: 4. This CDR3 has 13 amino acids. CDR1 is SGDLS and CDR2 is YYNGEE in the germline V gene. The CDR3 here is CASSVTSEGIQYF. CDR3 nucleotide sequence: TGTGCCAGCAGCGTAACTAGCGAGGGCATTCAGTACTTC.

V and J are TRBV6-6 and TRBJ1-5; maybe TRBD1 (5 bases). The CDR3 contains 13 residues. Germline-derived CDR1 and CDR2 are MNHNY and SVGAGI (reference sequence). V lost 5 bases, J lost 7 bases, and 12 bases lay in between. The CDR3, as DNA: TGTGCCAGCAGTGACAGTAGAAGGCAGCCCCAGCATTTT. Protein sequence: CASSDSRRQPQHF.

This clone was observed once. The CDR3 nucleotides are TGTGCCAGCAGTGGGAGACTAGCGGTCTCTGGGGCCAACGTCCTGACTTTC. It specifies CASSGRLAVSGANVLTF. The chain carries TRBV2 and TRBJ2-6, with TRBD2 matching over 9 bases. The ends lost 4 bases at V and 0 bases at J; junction bases unmatched: 4. The germline V gene has CDR1 SNHLY and CDR2 FYNNEI. This CDR3 comprises 17 residues.

V gene TRBV5-8 combines with J gene TRBJ2-5; 10 nucleotides match TRBD1. Per the germline V gene, CDR1 is SGHTS and CDR2 is YDEGEE. V gave up 3 bases and J gave up 3 bases; unmatched junction bases: 8. CDR3 size: 16 residues. The CDR3 reads CASSWGAGTGEETQYF. The CDR3 DNA reads TGTGCCAGCAGCTGGGGGGCCGGGACAGGGGAAGAGACCCAGTACTTC.

Note on this clone: An end of the junction differs from the germline gene, which may be a read error. The chain links TRBV7-7 to TRBJ2-3; weak D call: TRBD1 (6 bases). CDR1 and CDR2 from the germline V gene are SSHAT and FNYEAQ (reference sequence). The CDR3 covers 13 residues. CDR3 DNA: TGTGCTAGCAGCTTAAACAGGGAAGATACGCAGTATTTT. Protein sequence: CASSLNREDTQYF.

This chain links TRBV2 with TRBJ1-2, with TRBD1 matching over 7 bases. This CDR3 has 15 residues. The V and J ends lost 5 bases and 3 bases, in that order; junction bases with no gene match: 9. Germline CDR1 is SNHLY and CDR2 is FYNNEI. The CDR3: CASSPNRGADYGYTF. CDR3 nucleotide sequence: TGTGCCAGCAGTCCGAACAGGGGCGCCGACTATGGCTACACCTTC.

This chain uses TRBV27 with TRBJ2-5, with a weak D call TRBD2 (5 bases). Trimming took 6 bases from V and 3 from J, leaving 11 bases between them. CDR1 and CDR2 (germline): MNHEY, SMNVEV (reference sequence). There are 13 residues in the CDR3. The CDR3 protein is CASRFMGEETQYF. The CDR3 nucleotides read TGTGCCAGCAGATTTATGGGAGAAGAGACCCAGTACTTC.

The chain carries TRBV28 and TRBJ2-4, with a tentative D call TRBD2 (5 bases). The CDR3 totals 15 residues. Germline CDR1 is MDHEN and CDR2 is SYDVKM. V was trimmed by 5 bases and J by 1 base, leaving 12 bases between them. The CDR3 region is CASSPVGEAKNIQYF. The CDR3 nucleotides read TGTGCCAGCAGTCCCGTCGGGGAGGCCAAAAACATTCAGTACTTC. The full variable domain, rest sourced from reference TRBV28 and TRBJ2-4, is DVKVTQSSRYLVKRTGEKVFLECVQDMDHENMFWYRQDPGLGLRLIYFSYDVKMKEKGDIPEGYSVSREKKERFSLILESASTNQTSMYLCASSPVGEAKNIQYFGAGTRLSVL.

This chain connects TRBV27 to TRBJ2-5; D could derive from TRBD1 or TRBD2 (5 bases each). The J call may be faulty, since TRBJ2-7 better matches the DNA end. CDR3 length: 15 amino acids. Germline CDR1 MNHEY, CDR2 SMNVEV (reference sequence). DNA of the CDR3: TGTGCCAGCAGTTTAGGGGACCCCACGTCCTACGAGCAGTACTTC. It codes for CASSLGDPTSYEQYF.

This clone was detected only once. The chain recombines TRBV7-9 with TRBJ1-6; D ambiguous. Germline V CDR1 and CDR2: SEHNR, FQNEAQ (reference sequence). The CDR3 is made up of 15 amino acids. The V gene lost 2 bases and the J gene lost 3 bases, with 8 bases spanning the gap. The CDR3 coding sequence is TGTGCCAGCAGCTTAACGAGAGACTATAATTCACCCCTCCACTTT. It encodes CASSLTRDYNSPLHF.

The V gene is TRBV18, the J gene TRBJ2-7, with a tentative D call TRBD2 (6 bases). Trimming stripped 3 bases from V and 5 bases from J, with 17 bases between. This CDR3 is built from 15 residues. Looked up from germline, CDR1 is KGHSH and CDR2 is LQKENI. Here the CDR3 reads CASSPPHGRRNEQYF. The CDR3, as DNA: TGTGCCAGCTCACCCCCCCACGGGAGAAGGAACGAGCAGTACTTC.

CDR3: CAISISGNTIYF. The CDR3 region has the DNA TGTGCCATCAGTATCTCTGGAAACACCATATATTTT. This chain joins TRBV10-3 and TRBJ1-3; D unclear. Deletions cut 5 bases from V and 0 bases from J, with 2 bases between. The CDR3 spans 12 residues. In germline, CDR1 is ENHRY, CDR2 SYGVKD.

This clone has just one count. The rearrangement joins TRBV9 to TRBJ2-3; the D gene is possibly TRBD1 (6 bases). The CDR3 spans 14 residues. Germline V lookup: CDR1 SGDLS, CDR2 YYNGEE. The V and J ends lost 3 bases and 6 bases respectively, with 14 bases between them. In nucleotides, the CDR3 is TGTGCCAGCAGCGCCGGGGACACTTGGGATACGCAGTATTTT. The encoded protein is CASSAGDTWDTQYF.

V usage is TRBV18 and J usage is TRBJ2-3; 12 bases fit TRBD2. V dropped 4 bases and J dropped 3; count of bases not matched to a gene: 5. Germline CDR1 is KGHSH and CDR2 is LQKENI. The CDR3 runs 16 residues. The CDR3 nucleotides are TGTGCCAGCTCACAACTAGCGGGGGGATGGACAGATACGCAGTATTTT. It yields the protein CASSQLAGGWTDTQYF.

This clone appeared a few times. This chain connects TRBV19 to TRBJ2-2; 8 nucleotides agree with TRBD2. Germline CDR1 is LNHDA and CDR2 is SQIVND (reference sequence). J lost 5 bases, V lost 6 bases, and 11 bases had no gene match. This CDR3 has 16 amino acids. CDR3 bases: TGTGCCAGTAGAATTGCCGGGAGGGAAGCGACCGGGGAGCTGTTTTTT. Translated, it gives CASRIAGREATGELFF.

The rearrangement joins TRBV18 to TRBJ2-7, with D tentatively TRBD1 or TRBD2 (7 bases each). The CDR3 sequence is 14 residues long. In germline, CDR1 is KGHSH, CDR2 LQKENI. The V end lost 0 bases, the J end lost 7 bases, and 13 bases lay between the germline ends. The CDR3: CASSPPSGGEEQYF. CDR3 bases: TGTGCCAGCTCACCACCGTCAGGGGGGGAGGAGCAGTACTTC.

The V call is TRBV15, the J call TRBJ1-2; D not resolved. CDR3 size: 14 residues. The V and J ends lost 6 bases and 2 bases respectively, with 13 bases between them. Germline-derived CDR1 and CDR2 are LNHNV and YYDKDF (reference sequence). This CDR3 is CATRKLGGNYGYTF. The CDR3 DNA follows: TGTGCCACCAGGAAACTGGGAGGGAACTATGGCTACACCTTC.

The chain uses TRBV7-2 and TRBJ2-7; 10 nucleotides align to TRBD2. CDR1 is SGHTA, CDR2 FQGNSA, per germline. V lost 3 bases to trimming and J lost 2 bases; unmatched junction nucleotides: 4. This CDR3 is built from 15 residues. Written as DNA, the CDR3 is TGTGCCAGCAGCTTCTTACTAGCGGGGCCCTACGAGCAGTACTTC. Translating gives CASSFLLAGPYEQYF.

V gene TRBV6-1 combines with J gene TRBJ1-2; D is unclear. The CDR3 spans 14 residues. V was trimmed by 4 bases and J by 7 bases, leaving 16 bases between them. Germline V gives CDR1 MNHNS, CDR2 SASEGT. Here the CDR3 reads CASSGLSSAIGYTF. CDR3 in DNA: TGTGCCAGCAGTGGGCTTTCGTCAGCTATTGGCTACACCTTC.

CDR3 in DNA: TGTGCCAGCAGTTTATGGACGGGACACGGGAGGCAGTACTTC. Translated, it gives CASSLWTGHGRQYF. The gene calls are TRBV28 and TRBJ2-5; D might be TRBD2 (7 bases). CDR3 size: 14 residues. V lost 0 bases and J lost 11, with 16 bases in between. CDR1 and CDR2 from the germline V gene are MDHEN and SYDVKM. Full variable domain (remainder filled in from reference TRBV28 and TRBJ2-5): DVKVTQSSRYLVKRTGEKVFLECVQDMDHENMFWYRQDPGLGLRLIYFSYDVKMKEKGDIPEGYSVSREKKERFSLILESASTNQTSMYLCASSLWTGHGRQYFGPGTRLLVL.

This chain's CDR3 is CASSPFGVNYGYTF. DNA of the CDR3: TGTGCCAGCTCACCTTTTGGGGTCAACTATGGCTACACCTTC. The chain has TRBV18 and TRBJ1-2, with D unclear. V gave up 3 bases and J gave up 2 bases, with 10 bases separating them. This CDR3 comprises 14 residues. Per germline, CDR1 KGHSH and CDR2 LQKENI.

J is TRBJ2-7 and V is TRBV10-2; no firm D call. CDR3 length: 13 residues. Germline V gives CDR1 WSHSY, CDR2 SAAADI. V was cut by 2 bases and J by 2 bases, with 7 bases left in between. CDR3 protein: CASSERNTYEQYF. In DNA, the CDR3 is TGCGCCAGCAGTGAGCGTAATACCTACGAGCAGTACTTC.

This chain joins TRBV28 and TRBJ1-1, with no clear D. The CDR3 spans 15 residues. Trimming removed 3 bases at V and 0 bases at J, with 11 bases between. In germline, CDR1 is MDHEN, CDR2 SYDVKM. Here the CDR3 reads CASSFGGNMNTEAFF. The CDR3 nucleotides are TGTGCCAGCAGTTTTGGAGGGAACATGAACACTGAAGCTTTCTTT.

The J gene is TRBJ1-2, the V gene TRBV4-2; 9 bases map to TRBD1. Germline CDR1 reads LGHNA; CDR2 reads YNFKEQ. V lost 4 bases and J lost 3; bases outside the gene matches: 3. The CDR3 runs 14 residues. Here the CDR3 reads CASSLGQGDYGYTF. The CDR3 DNA follows: TGTGCCAGCAGCCTGGGACAGGGTGACTATGGCTACACCTTC.

The J gene is TRBJ2-2, the V gene TRBV25-1; maybe TRBD1 (6 bases). V was trimmed by 4 bases and J by 1 base, leaving 10 bases between them. The CDR3 is 15 amino acids. Germline assignment: CDR1 MGHDK and CDR2 SYGVNS. The CDR3 nucleotides read TGTGCCAGCAGTGTGCCGGGACAGAACACCGGGGAGCTGTTTTTT. Its translation is CASSVPGQNTGELFF.

The genes are TRBV2 and TRBJ2-6, with unresolved D. V lost 9 bases to trimming and J lost 4 bases, with 10 bases between them. The CDR3 covers 13 residues. Germline V lookup: CDR1 SNHLY, CDR2 FYNNEI. This CDR3 is CARLASGANVLTF. The CDR3 DNA is TGTGCCAGACTCGCCTCCGGGGCCAACGTCCTGACTTTC.

The V call is TRBV25-1, the J call TRBJ1-1; the D gene is possibly TRBD1 (5 bases). Germline V gene sequence: CDR1 MGHDK, CDR2 SYGVNS. Trimming left V 3 bases short and J 6 bases short, with 11 bases between. The CDR3 contains 13 residues. CDR3 DNA sequence: TGTGCCAGCAGTGATCCGGGACGGCCTGAAGCTTTCTTT. It translates to CASSDPGRPEAFF.

V usage is TRBV18 and J usage is TRBJ1-5; possibly TRBD1 for D (6 bases). Trimming shortened V by 1 base and J by 7 bases, and 14 bases separated the two germline ends. Per germline, CDR1 KGHSH and CDR2 LQKENI. CDR3 length equals 15 residues. CDR3 nucleotides: TGTGCCAGCTCACCACTTCCGGGGGGCAGCCAGCCCCAGCATTTT. Its protein is CASSPLPGGSQPQHF.

This chain uses TRBV6-5 with TRBJ1-6; D is undetermined. The CDR3 spans 14 residues. The germline gives CDR1 MNHEY, CDR2 SVGAGI. Deletions cut 6 bases from V and 10 bases from J, with 16 bases between. The CDR3 nucleotides read TGTGCCAGCAGCCGCTACATGGTGGGCTCACCCCTCCACTTT. Protein sequence: CASSRYMVGSPLHF.